This T cell receptor beta chain appears in the sequencing data of a study of identifying expanded T cells in peripheral blood. Generated by immunoSEQ multiplex PCR, the TCRdb table keeps only in-frame clones and is missing some. The table has tens of thousands of clones, about 88% seen once. Healthy donors had no documented immune events, such as infections, while sampled. Study-wide results and limits: Clone count variance between roughly 2-week samples rose with total template count.

CDR3 length: 11 residues. CDR1 is SQVTM and CDR2 is ANQGSEA in the germline V gene. V lost 4 bases and J 4 bases, leaving 8 bases between the germline ends. A word on this clone: The antigen is not known.

The chain uses TRBV29-1 and TRBJ2-7; the D is unclear. Input material: blood. This TCR was recovered from a person aged 18 to 75 in good health. CDR3: CSVGYSYEQYF. The CDR3 region has the DNA TGCAGCGTTGGGTATTCTTACGAGCAGTACTTC.